The 10 T cell receptor beta chains below were found in one sample sequenced in a study of tissue T cells after allogeneic stem cell transplantation. Libraries were prepared by immunoSEQ multiplex PCR; TCRdb keeps only in-frame clonotypes and omits some of them. The table has over 7,000 clones, almost 70% seen once. Material: blood. All receptors come from a female BALB/c mouse in good health. The strain's MHC: H2-d.

Of note for this clone: Any gene name here is a mouse gene name. The CDR3 end lies 1 residue beyond the end of the read and is filled in from the germline J gene. V usage is TRBV29 and J usage is TRBJ2-4, with unresolved D. The germline V and J ends were trimmed by 0 bases and 0 bases, with 4 bases remaining between them. The CDR3 runs to 14 residues. Germline loops: CDR1 MSHET, CDR2 SYDVDS. Incomplete CDR3 DNA: TGTGCTAGCAGTTTATCGCGCAGTCAAAACACCTTGTAC. Its protein product is CASSLSRSQNTLY. The CDR3, in full, reads CASSLSRSQNTLYF.

As for this clone: Gene names are the mouse ones. The read falls 1 residue short of the CDR3 end, and the missing part is taken from the germline J gene. The rearrangement joins TRBV13-2 to TRBJ1-1, with 7 bases aligning to TRBD1. The CDR3 extends over 15 amino acids. CDR1 is NNHNN and CDR2 is SYGAGS in the germline V gene (reference sequence). After removal of 3 bases from V and 0 bases from J, the junction contained 5 bases not matched to a gene. CDR3 sequence: CASGGPGGPNTEVFF. The sequenced part of the CDR3 DNA is TGTGCCAGCGGTGGGCCAGGGGGTCCAAACACAGAAGTCTTC.

This clone has a handful of counts. Germline and genes here are mouse. The read halts 1 residue ahead of the CDR3 end, with the missing end drawn from the germline J gene. This sequence joins TRBV29 and TRBJ1-4; 10 nucleotides match TRBD1. Germline CDR1 MSHET, CDR2 SYDVDS. The V gene end was trimmed by 6 bases and the J gene end by 7 bases; junction bases not matched to a gene: 2. There are 13 residues in the CDR3. CDR3 bases read: TGTGCTAGCAGGGGGACAGGGGTCGAAAGATTATTT. It codes for CASRGTGVERLF. From start to end, the CDR3 is CASRGTGVERLFF.

This clone was observed a handful of times. Germline and genes here are mouse. The CDR3 goes on 1 residue after the read ends, and that part is filled in from the germline J gene. The rearrangement links TRBV13-2 to TRBJ1-4, with 8 bases aligning to TRBD1. V was clipped by 3 bases and J by 2 bases; unmatched bases: 3. The CDR3 is made up of 15 amino acids. Germline V gene sequence: CDR1 NNHNN, CDR2 SYGAGS (reference sequence). This CDR3 is CASGGRDRSNERLFF. The CDR3 bases that were read are TGTGCCAGCGGTGGCCGGGACAGGTCCAACGAAAGATTATTT.

Of note for this clone: All gene names here are mouse names. From the germline J gene comes the end of the CDR3, since the read stops 1 residue before it. V is TRBV16 and J is TRBJ1-2; TRBD1 matches 8 bases. The CDR3 extends over 16 amino acids. V dropped 1 base and J dropped 4; count of bases not matched to a gene: 8. Germline CDR1 and CDR2: SGHSA and FRNQAP. CDR3 in amino acids: CASSLVQGARGSDYTF. CDR3 DNA (partial): TGTGCAAGCAGCTTAGTCCAGGGGGCGCGGGGCTCCGACTACACC.

This clone was detected once. Germline and genes: mouse. From the germline J gene comes the end of the CDR3, since the read stops 1 residue before it. The chain has TRBV19 and TRBJ1-1; no definite D call. The V end lost 6 bases, the J end lost 0 bases, and 6 bases lay between the germline ends. This CDR3 spans 12 amino acids. The germline V gene has CDR1 FNHDT and CDR2 SITEND (reference sequence). The CDR3 loop reads CASNYANTEVFF. The covered CDR3 bases are TGTGCCAGCAATTATGCAAACACAGAAGTCTTC.

A remark on this clone: Mouse gene names and germline throughout. The sequenced fragment ends 1 residue before the CDR3 boundary, so the rest is inferred from the germline J gene. The J gene is TRBJ2-3, the V gene TRBV2; 7 positions agree with TRBD2. Germline CDR1 is LGHNA and CDR2 is YSYQKL. The CDR3 extends over 16 amino acids. J was trimmed by 2 bases and V by 0 bases; bases with no gene match: 5. The CDR3 sequence: CASSQEMGGPAETLYF. The sequenced part of the CDR3 DNA is TGTGCCAGCAGCCAAGAAATGGGGGGTCCTGCAGAAACGCTGTAT.

Concerning this clone: The genes are named according to mouse. The read terminates 1 residue ahead of where the CDR3 ends, so the germline J gene completes it. This chain links TRBV5 with TRBJ2-1; a possible D gene is TRBD1 (5 bases). Trimming left V 0 bases short and J 4 bases short, with 7 bases between. Germline V gene data show CDR1 as LGHNA and CDR2 as YNLKQL (reference sequence). The CDR3 covers 14 residues. This chain's CDR3 is CASSQDRVYAEQFF. The sequenced part of the CDR3 DNA is TGTGCCAGCAGCCAAGACAGGGTGTATGCTGAGCAGTTC.

On this clone itself: Genes here carry mouse names. Read sequence stops 1 residue before the CDR3 end, and the germline J gene provides the missing end. J is TRBJ1-4 and V is TRBV2; the match to TRBD1 covers 12 bases. The length of the CDR3 is 16 residues. Germline V gene data show CDR1 as LGHNA and CDR2 as YSYQKL. Germline trimming cut 4 bases from V and 3 bases from J; bases unmatched to any gene: 3. The CDR3 DNA, read in part, is TGTGCCAGCAGCCTCGGGACAGGGGGCCCCAACGAAAGATTATTT. Amino acid sequence: CASSLGTGGPNERLF. The whole CDR3 sequence is CASSLGTGGPNERLFF. The full variable domain, with the rest looked up from reference TRBV2 and TRBJ1-4, is DPKIIQKPKYLVAVTGSEKILICEQYLGHNAMYWYRQSAKKPLEFMFSYSYQKLMDNQTASSRFQPQSSKKNHLDLQITALKPDDSATYFCASSLGTGGPNERLFFGHGTKLSVL.

About this clone itself: Gene names are mouse gene names. CDR3 sequence reads: CASSQEGRRDERLFF. CDR3 DNA, as far as it was read: TGTGCCAGCAGCCAAGAGGGGAGGAGAGACGAAAGATTATTT. The rearrangement joins TRBV5 to TRBJ1-4; D unresolved. The read terminates 1 residue ahead of where the CDR3 ends, so the germline J gene completes it. The CDR3 totals 15 residues. CDR1 and CDR2 (germline): LGHNA, YNLKQL (reference sequence). Trimming pared 0 bases from V and 6 bases from J, leaving 11 bases between.